One sample yielded the 23 T cell receptor beta chains listed below, sequenced in a study of cytomegalovirus exposure and HLA in healthy donors. A multiplex PCR was run with 60 Vbeta primers and 13 Jbeta primers. The data were produced by immunoSEQ multiplex PCR, yet TCRdb's version contains in-frame clones alone and is incomplete. The sample table includes 77,000 or so clones. Sample: PBMCs. The origin of the receptors is a man under 40 in good health and CMV-seronegative.

The chain has TRBV18 and TRBJ2-1, with D perhaps matching TRBD1 (5 bases). The V gene lost 2 bases and the J gene lost 9 bases, with 5 bases spanning the gap. From germline, CDR1 is KGHSH and CDR2 LQKENI. The CDR3 covers 11 residues. The DNA for the CDR3 is TGTGCCAGCTCACCAACAGGTGAGCAGTTCTTC. Its protein product is CASSPTGEQFF.

The gene calls are TRBV11-1 and TRBJ2-7, with a weak D call TRBD2 (5 bases). The CDR3 runs to 14 residues. The germline V gene has CDR1 SGHAT and CDR2 FQDESV (reference sequence). Trimming removed 1 base at V and 3 bases at J, with 10 bases between. The CDR3 coding sequence is TGTGCCAGCAGCTTAGGTAGCGTCGGCTACGAGCAGTACTTC. Its translation: CASSLGSVGYEQYF. The full variable domain, with the rest looked up from reference TRBV11-1 and TRBJ2-7, is EAEVAQSPRYKITEKSQAVAFWCDPISGHATLYWYRQILGQGPELLVQFQDESVVDDSQLPKDRFSAERLKGVDSTLKIQPAELGDSAMYLCASSLGSVGYEQYFGPGTRLTVT.

This chain links TRBV13 with TRBJ2-7, with a weak D call TRBD2 (5 bases). V was shortened by 0 bases and J by 1 base, with 7 bases between the two germline ends. The CDR3 loop spans 14 amino acids. Germline V gene lookup returns CDR1 PRHDT and CDR2 FYEKMQ (reference sequence). The CDR3 loop is CASSLGSGSYEQYF. CDR3 sequence (DNA): TGTGCCAGCAGCTTAGGATCGGGATCCTACGAGCAGTACTTC.

V gene TRBV29-1 combines with J gene TRBJ1-1; D remains unclear. This CDR3 comprises 14 residues. CDR1 and CDR2 from the germline V gene are SQVTM and ANQGSEA. V gave up 5 bases and J gave up 6 bases, with 19 bases separating them. In DNA, the CDR3 is TGCAGCGTTCAACCCAGGACCCTCGGGGCTGAAGCTTTCTTT. It encodes CSVQPRTLGAEAFF.

The V call is TRBV30, the J call TRBJ1-4, with a possible D match to TRBD1 (6 bases). The V end was cut by 0 bases, the J end by 7 bases, with 12 bases between. CDR1 GTSNPN and CDR2 SVGIG come from the germline V gene (reference sequence). This CDR3 contains 14 residues. CDR3 nucleotide sequence: TGTGCCTGGAGTGTGCAGGGGAGCCGTGAAAAACTGTTTTTT. Amino acid sequence: CAWSVQGSREKLFF. Filled out from reference TRBV30 and TRBJ1-4, the complete variable domain reads SQTIHQWPATLVQPVGSPLSLECTVEGTSNPNLYWYRQAAGRGLQLLFYSVGIGQISSEVPQNLSASRPQDRQFILSSKKLLLSDSGFYLCAWSVQGSREKLFFGSGTQLSVL.

This chain links TRBV5-6 with TRBJ2-1; 8 bases are shared with TRBD2. Germline-derived CDR1 and CDR2 are SGHDT and YYEEEE. The CDR3 consists of 15 residues. Trimming took 1 base from V and 4 from J; bases not matched to a gene: 4. The CDR3 DNA reads as TGTGCCAGCAGCTTGACCGGGAGGGGATACAATGAGCAGTTCTTC. Residues: CASSLTGRGYNEQFF. Complete variable domain (other parts from reference TRBV5-6 and TRBJ2-1): DAGVTQSPTHLIKTRGQQVTLRCSPKSGHDTVSWYQQALGQGPQFIFQYYEEEERQRGNFPDRFSGHQFPNYSSELNVNALLLGDSALYLCASSLTGRGYNEQFFGPGTRLTVL.

This rearrangement joins TRBV7-9 to TRBJ1-2; D remains ambiguous. V lost 1 base, J lost 8 bases, and 8 bases lay in between. Per the germline V gene, CDR1 is SEHNR and CDR2 is FQNEAQ (reference sequence). This CDR3 is 12 amino acids long. CDR3 residues: CASSLDGRGYTF. CDR3 nucleotide sequence: TGTGCCAGCAGCTTAGATGGTCGGGGCTACACCTTC.

The chain links TRBV2 to TRBJ1-2; the D is unclear. The CDR3 extends over 16 amino acids. Germline assignment: CDR1 SNHLY and CDR2 FYNNEI. The V end was cut by 5 bases, the J end by 3 bases, with 19 bases between. The CDR3 DNA sequence: TGTGCCAGCAGTCCTCACATCCGCGGAATGGACTATGGCTACACCTTC. It encodes CASSPHIRGMDYGYTF.

The chain recombines TRBV5-5 with TRBJ1-1; 7 bases fit TRBD1. The CDR3 has 15 residues. V trimming: 4 bases; J trimming: 5 bases; junction bases outside the gene matches: 11. Germline lookup yields CDR1 SGHKS and CDR2 YYEKEE (reference sequence). CDR3 sequence: CASSEDRRMGTEAFF. Here the CDR3 DNA reads TGTGCCAGCAGCGAGGACAGGAGAATGGGGACTGAAGCTTTCTTT.

The chain carries TRBV5-6 and TRBJ2-7, with TRBD1 as a possible D gene (6 bases). The CDR3 totals 14 residues. Trimming pared 3 bases from V and 3 bases from J, leaving 13 bases between. Germline V CDR1 and CDR2: SGHDT, YYEEEE. CDR3 in DNA: TGTGCCAGCAGCTCCTCGGGACACCACTACGAGCAGTACTTC. It translates to CASSSSGHHYEQYF.

The CDR3 DNA is TGTGCCAGCAGCTTAGAGTCCAGTCGCGCTTTCTTT. Translating it yields CASSLESSRAFF. The rearrangement links TRBV7-9 to TRBJ1-1; no clear D gene. V was cut by 1 base and J by 11 bases, with 11 bases left in between. This CDR3 has 12 residues. Germline V lookup: CDR1 SEHNR, CDR2 FQNEAQ (reference sequence). Combining the CDR3 with reference TRBV7-9 and TRBJ1-1 gives the whole variable domain DTGVSQNPRHKITKRGQNVTFRCDPISEHNRLYWYRQTLGQGPEFLTYFQNEAQLEKSRLLSDRFSAERPKGSFSTLEIQRTEQGDSAMYLCASSLESSRAFFGQGTRLTVV.

This rearrangement joins TRBV30 to TRBJ2-7, with 10 bases that match TRBD2. V shed 0 bases and J 3 bases; nucleotides not matched to a gene: 2. CDR1 is GTSNPN and CDR2 is SVGIG in the germline V gene (reference sequence). The CDR3 is 14 amino acids. The CDR3 DNA sequence: TGTGCCTGGAGTGTATTAGCGGGAGGCTACGAGCAGTACTTC. It yields the protein CAWSVLAGGYEQYF.

This clone is identified as medium-sized from frequency. J is TRBJ2-1 and V is TRBV4-2; TRBD2 matches at 10 bases. J was trimmed by 1 base and V by 3 bases; bases with no gene match: 6. The CDR3 runs to 17 residues. Germline CDR1 and CDR2: LGHNA and YNFKEQ. CDR3 in DNA: TGTGCCAGCAGCCATCAGCCGGGACTAGCGTCCTACAATGAGCAGTTCTTC. Its translation is CASSHQPGLASYNEQFF.

The chain links TRBV5-1 to TRBJ1-2, with TRBD1 as a possible D gene (5 bases). Germline lookup yields CDR1 SGHRS and CDR2 YFSETQ. This CDR3 spans 16 amino acids. Trimming removed 1 base at V and 4 bases at J, with 17 bases between. Here the CDR3 reads CASSLNSQGLIYGYTF. Written as DNA, the CDR3 is TGCGCCAGCAGCTTGAACTCTCAGGGTCTGATCTATGGCTACACCTTC.

Frequency places this clone as large (0.1 to 1%). The chain uses TRBV5-8 and TRBJ2-6; 10 bases are shared with TRBD1. The length of the CDR3 is 18 residues. V lost 4 bases, J lost 0 bases, and 7 bases stayed unmatched. Germline V gives CDR1 SGHTS, CDR2 YDEGEE. CDR3: CASSVLTGGPSGANVLTF. CDR3 bases: TGTGCCAGCAGCGTATTGACAGGGGGCCCCTCTGGGGCCAACGTCCTGACTTTC.

With respect to this clone: Germline and junction disagree at one end, which may indicate a read error. J is TRBJ2-2 and V is TRBV7-7; D call uncertain. This CDR3 has 15 amino acids. Germline V gene sequence: CDR1 SSHAT, CDR2 FNYEAQ (reference sequence). This chain's CDR3 is CASSLDSTVTGELFF. As DNA, the CDR3 is TGTGCTAGCAGCTTAGATAGTACGGTCACCGGGGAGCTGTTTTTT.

The chain uses TRBV11-2 and TRBJ2-5, with 7 bases fitting TRBD2. The germline CDR1 and CDR2 sequences are SGHAT and FQNNGV. J was trimmed by 5 bases and V by 4 bases; bases with no gene match: 7. This CDR3 region has 14 residues. The CDR3, as DNA: TGTGCCAGCAGCTCCCGGACTAGTGCGGAGACCCAGTACTTC. Amino acid sequence: CASSSRTSAETQYF.

The chain combines TRBV19 with TRBJ2-7, with a tentative D call TRBD2 (6 bases). The V gene's germline CDR1 is LNHDA and CDR2 SQIVND (reference sequence). V was cut by 2 bases and J by 5 bases, with 16 bases left in between. The CDR3 length is 15 residues. CDR3 residues: CASSISDGRFHEQYF. CDR3 coding DNA: TGTGCCAGTAGTATAAGCGACGGGAGATTCCACGAGCAGTACTTC.

The chain joins TRBV29-1 to TRBJ2-1; D is unresolved. V was cut by 1 base and J by 9 bases, with 13 bases left in between. The CDR3 spans 13 residues. CDR1 is SQVTM and CDR2 is ANQGSEA in the germline V gene. The CDR3 DNA is TGCAGCGTTGAAGGCAGTTTCGCTGTTGAGCAGTTCTTC. As protein: CSVEGSFAVEQFF.

The chain has TRBV5-1 and TRBJ1-5; tentatively, D is TRBD1 (6 bases). CDR3 length: 15 amino acids. The V gene's germline CDR1 is SGHRS and CDR2 YFSETQ. Trimming stripped 4 bases from V and 4 bases from J, with 15 bases between. CDR3 bases: TGCGCCAGCAGCCCGGTGCCCCAGGGGAATCAGCCCCAGCATTTT. As protein: CASSPVPQGNQPQHF.

This rearrangement joins TRBV9 to TRBJ1-3; perhaps TRBD1 as D (6 bases). The CDR3 sequence is 15 residues long. The germline V gene encodes CDR1 SGDLS and CDR2 YYNGEE. With 3 bases removed from V and 0 bases from J, the gap between germline ends came to 10 bases. Here the CDR3 reads CASSGGGSSGNTIYF. As DNA, the CDR3 is TGTGCCAGCAGCGGGGGGGGCAGCTCTGGAAACACCATATATTTT.

The rearrangement links TRBV5-1 to TRBJ1-1; 7 bases fit TRBD1. Trimming cost V 7 bases and J 4 bases; bases outside gene matches: 10. The CDR3 is made up of 14 amino acids. CDR1 and CDR2 (germline): SGHRS, YFSETQ. The DNA for the CDR3 is TGCGCCAGCTCCCCGACAGGGCAGGGCACTGAAGCTTTCTTT. Translating gives CASSPTGQGTEAFF.

Here the CDR3 reads CASSSRGPSDTQYF. The CDR3 coding sequence is TGTGCCAGCAGCTCCAGGGGGCCCTCGGATACGCAGTATTTT. The chain links TRBV7-2 to TRBJ2-3; 8 nucleotides align to TRBD1. The CDR3 is 14 residues long. V lost 4 bases, J lost 6 bases, and 6 bases stayed unmatched. Germline-derived CDR1 and CDR2 are SGHTA and FQGNSA.